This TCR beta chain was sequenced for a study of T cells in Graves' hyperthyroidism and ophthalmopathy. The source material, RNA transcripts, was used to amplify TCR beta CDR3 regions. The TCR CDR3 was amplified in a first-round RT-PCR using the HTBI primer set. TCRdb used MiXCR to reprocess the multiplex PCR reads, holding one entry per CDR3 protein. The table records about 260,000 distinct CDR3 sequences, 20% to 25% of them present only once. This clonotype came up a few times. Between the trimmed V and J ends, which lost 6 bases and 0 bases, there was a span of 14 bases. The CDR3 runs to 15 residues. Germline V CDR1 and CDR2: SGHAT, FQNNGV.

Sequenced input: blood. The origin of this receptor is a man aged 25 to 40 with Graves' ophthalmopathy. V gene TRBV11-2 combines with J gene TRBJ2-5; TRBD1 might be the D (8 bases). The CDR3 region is CASRRTGTNQETQYF. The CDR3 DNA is TGTGCCAGCAGACGGACAGGGACTAACCAAGAGACCCAGTACTTC.